This TCR beta chain came from a study of blood T cell repertoires in COVID-19. Recovery meant two consecutive negative NP/OP PCR tests, professional clearance, or resolved symptoms. Germline V gene sequence: CDR1 LNHDA, CDR2 SQIVND (reference sequence). With V trimmed by 6 bases and J by 4 bases, 12 bases remained unmatched. The CDR3 covers 17 residues. The table came from immunoSEQ multiplex PCR; TCRdb's copy has only in-frame clones and leaves some out. The sample carries a few hundred thousand clones, roughly nine tenths recorded once. Input material: PBMCs or T cells enriched from blood (not recorded which). The chain recombines TRBV19 with TRBJ2-1; 10 bases match TRBD2. This clonotype was obtained from a woman aged 60-70 years who had recovered from COVID-19. The CDR3 is CASRTSLTSGVYNEQFF. CDR3 DNA sequence: TGTGCCAGTAGGACCTCCCTTACTAGCGGGGTATACAATGAGCAGTTCTTC.